This T cell receptor beta chain was sequenced in a study of regulatory T cells in long-lasting Graves disease (dated by TCRdb to about 2021). About the full investigation: In the newly diagnosed Graves' disease group, patients had been taking antithyroid drugs for less than 3 months. Peripheral blood TCR sequencing and RNA sequencing compared persistent Graves' disease patients with newly diagnosed Graves' disease patients. The study took place in China and was registered as a clinical trial. A total of roughly 35 samples underwent TCR sequencing: some 13 from persistent and roughly 20 from newly diagnosed Graves' disease patients.

What the study reported, not specific to this receptor: The authors acknowledged the small sample size as a limitation that may reduce accuracy. TRBV28, TRBJ1-2 and TRBJ2-5 were preferentially used in persistent disease, while TRBV20-1 and TRBJ2-1 were favored in newly diagnosed disease. The study examined only peripheral blood because the primary lesion, thyroid tissue, could not be accessed. Compared with newly diagnosed patients, patients with persistent Graves' disease had lower TCR Shannon entropy and fewer highly expanded clones, which suggests clonal expansion. Only the TCR beta chain was sequenced and analyzed. A larger number of public clonotypes was shared among persistent patients (approximately 2,500) than among newly diagnosed patients (about 990).

The table lists this clonotype with many counts. Its antigen remains undetermined. No qualities accompany the bases; no much larger clone lies one base away. The CDR3 has 14 amino acids, counting the end cysteine and phenylalanine. Of the read, only the CDR3 DNA is kept; its 42 bases are in frame from base 1. CDR1 and CDR2, looked up from the germline V gene, are ENHRY and SYGVKD. V loses 6 bases at its end and J loses 1 base; junction bases beyond the gene matches: 5. The time point label of this sample denotes: newly diagnosed GD, antithyroid drugs for less than 3 months. For both TCR sequencing and RNA sequencing, RNA was extracted from PBMCs in TRIzol. Graves' disease was diagnosed according to American Thyroid Association guidelines. Recruitment of patients was carried out at an endocrinology department in Xi'an, China. Each patient gave 7 to 9.5 milliliters of peripheral blood, collected in an EDTA anticoagulant tube. Ficoll Paque Plus density gradient separation was used to isolate PBMCs, and no further T cell sorting was done. RNA quality was checked with an Agilent 2100 Bioanalyzer and agarose gel, and concentration with a NanoDrop 2000.

Libraries were built with multiplex PCR. Sequencing relied on an Illumina HiSeq 4000. CDR3 regions were amplified by Arm-PCR with iRepertoire HTBI primers to construct TCR beta libraries. Gel purification was performed on PCR products prior to sequencing. The original methods were these. Gene usage analysis of CDR3 amino acid clonotypes used the roughly 60 TRBV and about 14 TRBJ segments found across samples. Filtered high-quality paired reads were merged into contigs using COPE and FqMerger. BLAST was used to align contigs to IMGT TRBV, TRBD and TRBJ reference genes, and CDR3 was defined according to IMGT. Highly expanded clones were defined as clonotypes with a frequency above 0.1%. Shannon entropy was used to measure repertoire diversity, and the Gini coefficient was used to measure V-J evenness. A clonotype was considered public if more than one individual shared it. TCRdb ran its own pipeline on the public reads, namely fastp trimming at Q25 and MiXCR clone calling, and kept in-frame beta chains. Identical CDR3 protein sequences are pooled into one entry, listed with their most common genes and DNA. It is TCRdb's table, rather than the study itself, that gives the V and J calls and clone size. The sample profile shows about 610,000 distinct CDR3 sequences; about 16% of them were found once. The ten largest make up about 12% of the sample.

The data were also submitted as part of a second study, on T cells in Graves' hyperthyroidism and ophthalmopathy. Per the second study: Stable Graves' hyperthyroidism was defined as the absence of progression to ophthalmopathy over 18 months of follow-up. The hyperthyroidism patients were between 18 and 65 years old and newly diagnosed, with a disease duration of less than 2 months. Patients with uncontrolled infections, other autoimmune diseases, pregnancy or lactation were excluded. Diagnoses relied on clinical symptoms, serum thyroxine and TRAb, thyroid ultrasound and orbital computed tomography. The TCR CDR3 was subjected to a first round of RT-PCR using the HTBI primer set and the Qiagen OneStep RT-PCR kit. Most expanded thyroid clonotypes (frequency above 0.001) were also found in blood, which suggests that blood repertoires may mirror thyroid immune responses. Ophthalmopathy was separated from stable hyperthyroidism by a 13 V-J signature model, with roughly 88% sensitivity and 81% to 82% specificity obtained in cross-validation and 80%/75% obtained in testing. During validation, the model predicted progression to ophthalmopathy a median of roughly 7.1 months ahead of onset, with around 70% sensitivity and 72% to 80% specificity. To identify TCR V-J signatures that set the groups apart, the researchers used a discovery cohort of 100 patients, made up of under 50 with Graves' ophthalmopathy and approximately 57 with stable Graves' hyperthyroidism. Whether ophthalmopathy could be predicted prospectively was tested in an independent validation cohort made up of 18 hyperthyroidism patients plus 17 patients who later progressed to ophthalmopathy. The 100 discovery patients were randomly split 7:3 into training and test sets. In over five Graves' hyperthyroidism patients, the study also compared T-cell repertoires from thyroid tissue with T-cell repertoires from blood. Following sampling, methimazole starting at 30 mg daily was given to hyperthyroidism patients, and high-dose intravenous methylprednisolone was given to ophthalmopathy patients. Libraries were constructed in a second round of multiplex PCR, after which size selection and purification were carried out. The libraries were sequenced on an Illumina HiSeq2000 using paired-end 100 bp reads. Raw data were processed with SOAPnuke, discarding reads with adapters, uncalled bases, mean Phred below 15, or no exact constant-primer or identifier match. High-quality paired reads were merged with COPE v1.2.5, and unique nucleotide sequences were defined as clonotypes. MiTCR v1.1 was used to align the clonotypes against IMGT TRBV, TRBD and TRBJ reference segments. The analysis was restricted to V-J combinations with a frequency above 0.0001, which together covered 99.2% of the repertoires. A TCS score was defined as the ratio of F50 (clonal expansion) to E x V (chaos), with BLOSUM62-based TCRdist applied between CDR3 peptides within each V-J. Welch's t-statistics and random forest reduced 450 to 600 V-J features to roughly 13, which were used in a naive Bayes classifier (R e1071). No statistical method was used to set the sample size in advance, and investigators knew the group allocation. According to the paper, TCR Vbeta CDR3 sequencing was carried out on roughly 130 peripheral blood samples, which came from under 50 ophthalmopathy, fewer than 80 hyperthyroidism and 17 progressor patients.

The TCR originated in a young man with Graves disease. Donor details come from another sample of the same person, matched by shared clones. The rearrangement combines TRBV10-3 with TRBJ1-1, with 7 central nucleotides matching TRBD1. The specimen comprised peripheral blood mononuclear cells (PBMCs), sampled at new diagnosis, from a patient treated with antithyroid drugs. The nucleotide sequence reads TGTGCCATCAGGAAGGGACAGAAGAACACTGAAGCTTTCTTT. This codes for CAIRKGQKNTEAFF.